What follows are 24 T cell receptor beta chains derived from one specimen sequenced in a study of blood T cells in healthy people across ages (dated by TCRdb to 2013 to 2016). Libraries were prepared through 5' RACE. The sample was run on an Illumina HiSeq 2500. A second PCR of roughly 7 to 11 cycles was performed with a sample-barcoded 5' primer and a J-beta primer mix. TCRdb reworked the public reads: Q25 trimming with fastp, MiXCR clone assembly, productive beta chains retained. Rows are unified per CDR3 protein, each entry keeping the most common DNA and genes. This sample holds about 640,000 distinct CDR3 sequences; roughly 50% were observed only once. About two fifths of the sample belongs to the ten largest clones. Sequences were obtained from blood. Source of these receptors: a man aged 55 to 70 in good health.

The rearrangement joins TRBV5-1 to TRBJ1-1; the D is unclear. CDR3 length: 14 amino acids. The ends were cut back, 1 base at V and 0 bases at J, with 7 bases in the middle. The germline gives CDR1 SGHRS, CDR2 YFSETQ. As DNA, the CDR3 is TGCGCCAGCAGCTTGACACAGATGAACACTGAAGCTTTCTTT. It encodes CASSLTQMNTEAFF.

The V and J genes are TRBV25-1 and TRBJ1-2; 9 bases fit TRBD1. This CDR3 is built from 15 residues. In germline, CDR1 is MGHDK, CDR2 SYGVNS. V shed 7 bases, J shed 2 bases, and the junction held 8 bases outside the gene matches. The CDR3 bases are TGTGCCAGCACTGTAACCGGGACAGGGAACTATGGCTACACCTTC. It translates to CASTVTGTGNYGYTF.

This clonotype occurred a few times. V usage is TRBV29-1 and J usage is TRBJ2-7, with D possibly being TRBD1 (5 bases). CDR3 size: 14 residues. Germline V gene data show CDR1 as SQVTM and CDR2 as ANQGSEA. Trimming took 7 bases from V and 6 from J, leaving 22 bases between them. CDR3 DNA sequence: TGCAGCGGGCGTGGCGAAGGGGCTTCACGCGAGCAGTACTTC. It yields the protein CSGRGEGASREQYF.

This chain joins TRBV27 and TRBJ1-6; 9 bases match TRBD1. V gave up 4 bases and J gave up 8 bases; unmatched junction bases: 6. From germline, CDR1 is MNHEY and CDR2 SMNVEV (reference sequence). The CDR3 covers 15 residues. CDR3 residues: CASSYRGRWDSPLHF. The DNA of the CDR3 is TGTGCCAGCAGTTACAGGGGGCGATGGGATTCACCCCTCCACTTT.

This rearrangement joins TRBV29-1 to TRBJ2-7; 9 bases are a match to TRBD2. The J call may be faulty, since TRBJ2-5 better matches the DNA end. The CDR3 contains 13 residues. Germline assignment: CDR1 SQVTM and CDR2 ANQGSEA. The CDR3 sequence: CSVEASGAKTQYF. CDR3 nucleotide sequence: TGCAGCGTTGAGGCTAGCGGGGCAAAGACCCAGTACTTC.

This chain links TRBV7-2 with TRBJ2-7; 8 positions match TRBD1. J was trimmed by 3 bases and V by 1 base; bases with no gene match: 5. Germline V lookup: CDR1 SGHTA, CDR2 FQGNSA. The CDR3 extends over 15 amino acids. The CDR3 nucleotides read TGTGCCAGCAGCTTAGGACAGGGGACTGACTACGAGCAGTACTTC. This encodes CASSLGQGTDYEQYF.

CDR3 protein: CAISERMVQETQYF. CDR3 coding DNA: TGTGCCATCAGTGAGCGGATGGTTCAAGAGACCCAGTACTTC. The chain combines TRBV10-3 with TRBJ2-5; D not certain. Per germline, CDR1 ENHRY and CDR2 SYGVKD. V lost 2 bases and J lost 2, with 9 bases in between. The CDR3 runs 14 residues.

This clonotype was seen many times. The chain is built from TRBV5-1 and TRBJ2-1; tentatively, D is TRBD2 (6 bases). Germline-derived CDR1 and CDR2 are SGHRS and YFSETQ. Trimming took off 0 bases at V and 5 bases at J, with 24 bases between the two ends. The CDR3 is 19 amino acids. For the CDR3, the DNA is TGCGCCAGCAGCTTGGTAGGGGTGGATGGAGGGGCCGGTCACAATGAGCAGTTCTTC. Translated: CASSLVGVDGGAGHNEQFF.

This chain connects TRBV12-3 or TRBV12-4 to TRBJ1-2, with a possible D match to TRBD1 (6 bases). Deletions cut 5 bases from V and 0 bases from J, with 16 bases between. This CDR3 region has 16 residues. CDR3 region: CASSRTGKGTNYGYTF. CDR3 sequence (DNA): TGTGCCAGCAGTAGAACAGGGAAGGGGACTAACTATGGCTACACCTTC.

V is TRBV7-2 and J is TRBJ2-3, with 12 bases matching TRBD2. With V trimmed by 5 bases and J by 4 bases, 4 bases remained unmatched. From germline, CDR1 is SGHTA and CDR2 FQGNSA. This CDR3 spans 15 amino acids. The CDR3 region is CASSLRTSGADTQYF. CDR3 DNA: TGTGCCAGCAGCCTACGGACTAGCGGGGCAGATACGCAGTATTTT. Full variable domain (rest looked up from reference TRBV7-2 and TRBJ2-3): GAGVSQSPSNKVTEKGKDVELRCDPISGHTALYWYRQSLGQGLEFLIYFQGNSAPDKSGLPSDRFSAERTGGSVSTLTIQRTQQEDSAVYLCASSLRTSGADTQYFGPGTRLTVL.

This clonotype has a handful of counts. The rearrangement joins TRBV3-1 to TRBJ1-2, with a tentative D call TRBD1 (5 bases). V was clipped by 2 bases and J by 7 bases, with 17 bases between them. The V gene's germline CDR1 is LGHDT and CDR2 YNNKEL (reference sequence). This CDR3 comprises 15 residues. CDR3 bases: TGTGCCAGCAGCCAAACCCCGGGACTAGGGTTTGGCTACACCTTC. This translates into CASSQTPGLGFGYTF.

The genes are TRBV20-1 and TRBJ2-1; D is uncertain. CDR3 length: 15 amino acids. CDR1 and CDR2 (germline): DFQATT, SNEGSKA (reference sequence). Trimming pared 0 bases from V and 8 bases from J, leaving 17 bases between. The CDR3 protein is CSARDMDGPFDEQFF. CDR3 DNA: TGCAGTGCTAGAGATATGGACGGACCCTTCGATGAGCAGTTCTTC.

This clonotype was counted only a few times. This chain uses TRBV11-2 with TRBJ2-7, with D possibly matching TRBD1 (5 bases). TRBJ2-5 explains the end of the DNA better; the J call may be wrong. Germline CDR1 SGHAT, CDR2 FQNNGV. The CDR3 runs to 16 residues. In DNA form, the CDR3 reads TGTGCCAGCAGCTTAGGGGTTTGGGGCCAACAAGAGACCCAGTACTTC. This encodes CASSLGVWGQQETQYF.

V and J are TRBV6-5 and TRBJ2-4; 7 bases agree with TRBD1. Germline CDR1 is MNHEY and CDR2 is SVGAGI. The CDR3 loop spans 13 amino acids. The J segment lost 6 bases and the V segment lost 5 bases, leaving 4 bases of the junction unmatched. This CDR3 reads CASSRGLGNIQYF. In DNA, the CDR3 is TGTGCCAGCAGTAGGGGGCTTGGAAACATTCAGTACTTC.

The genes are TRBV28 and TRBJ2-1; D remains ambiguous. CDR3 size: 12 residues. Germline values: CDR1 MDHEN, CDR2 SYDVKM. The ends were cut back, 2 bases at V and 9 bases at J, with 8 bases in the middle. The CDR3 is CASSLTGGEQFF. CDR3 coding DNA: TGTGCCAGCAGTTTAACGGGTGGTGAGCAGTTCTTC.

This chain links TRBV20-1 with TRBJ1-1; tentatively, D is TRBD1 (5 bases). V lost 6 bases and J lost 1, with 15 bases in between. Germline CDR1 and CDR2: DFQATT and SNEGSKA (reference sequence). The CDR3 has 14 residues. CDR3 nucleotides: TGCAGTGCCCAATTCCAGGGACCGAACACTGAAGCTTTCTTT. This gives the protein CSAQFQGPNTEAFF.

The V gene is TRBV20-1, the J gene TRBJ2-3, with 11 bases lining up with TRBD2. The germline gives CDR1 DFQATT, CDR2 SNEGSKA (reference sequence). The CDR3 is made up of 15 amino acids. V lost 5 bases to trimming and J lost 0 bases; unmatched junction nucleotides: 4. The CDR3 DNA reads as TGCAGTGCTCCGAGACTAGCGGGAAGCACAGATACGCAGTATTTT. Residues: CSAPRLAGSTDTQYF.

This clonotype was observed once. The J gene is TRBJ2-4, the V gene TRBV3-1; D is possibly TRBD2 (5 bases). The J call may not be correct, given that the DNA end is closer to TRBJ2-5. This CDR3 is built from 15 residues. Germline CDR1 LGHDT, CDR2 YNNKEL (reference sequence). The CDR3 nucleotides are TGTGCCAGCAGCCAAGAACGGGGTTCTCAAGAGACCCAGTACTTC. This translates into CASSQERGSQETQYF.

V and J are TRBV7-9 and TRBJ1-2; D might be TRBD1 (5 bases). Between the trimmed V and J ends, which lost 5 bases and 5 bases, there was a span of 18 bases. Germline values: CDR1 SEHNR, CDR2 FQNEAQ (reference sequence). The CDR3 is made up of 15 amino acids. In nucleotides, the CDR3 is TGTGCCAGCAGCCCCTCTTCCGGGACGGTTTATGGCTACACCTTC. Translated: CASSPSSGTVYGYTF.

In this sample, this clonotype turned up a few times. V gene TRBV2 combines with J gene TRBJ2-5, with TRBD1 matching 7 bases. This CDR3 region has 14 residues. The V gene's germline CDR1 is SNHLY and CDR2 FYNNEI. Trimming removed 6 bases from V and 4 bases from J; junction bases left unmatched: 8. The DNA for the CDR3 is TGTGCCAGCAGAGCACAGACAGGGACAGAGACCCAGTACTTC. Its protein product is CASRAQTGTETQYF.

The genes are TRBV2 and TRBJ1-2; D is perhaps TRBD1 (5 bases). With 1 base removed from V and 3 bases from J, the gap between germline ends came to 9 bases. Germline CDR1 reads SNHLY; CDR2 reads FYNNEI. The CDR3 has 14 residues. The CDR3 region has the DNA TGTGCCAGCAGTGAAGGCAGGACATACTATGGCTACACCTTC. Translating gives CASSEGRTYYGYTF.

This rearrangement joins TRBV28 to TRBJ2-3; D may be TRBD2 (6 bases). The CDR3 covers 13 residues. V shed 6 bases and J shed 3 bases, with 10 bases lying between them. Germline V lookup: CDR1 MDHEN, CDR2 SYDVKM. The CDR3 protein is CASRDGGTDTQYF. CDR3 coding DNA: TGTGCCAGCAGAGACGGGGGTACAGATACGCAGTATTTT.

This chain connects TRBV9 to TRBJ2-5; D is unresolved. The germline V and J ends were trimmed by 4 bases and 7 bases, with 14 bases remaining between them. The germline V gene encodes CDR1 SGDLS and CDR2 YYNGEE. This CDR3 is built from 13 residues. The CDR3 is CASSCGPGRTQYF. CDR3 sequence (DNA): TGTGCCAGCAGCTGTGGACCCGGGCGGACCCAGTACTTC.

The chain links TRBV24-1 to TRBJ1-2; the D is unclear. This CDR3 is built from 14 residues. The V and J ends lost 3 bases and 7 bases respectively, with 14 bases between them. Germline loops: CDR1 KGHDR, CDR2 SFDVKD. CDR3 nucleotide sequence: TGTGCCACCAGTGATGTGGCCTATGCAAGTGGCTACACCTTC. Translation gives CATSDVAYASGYTF.